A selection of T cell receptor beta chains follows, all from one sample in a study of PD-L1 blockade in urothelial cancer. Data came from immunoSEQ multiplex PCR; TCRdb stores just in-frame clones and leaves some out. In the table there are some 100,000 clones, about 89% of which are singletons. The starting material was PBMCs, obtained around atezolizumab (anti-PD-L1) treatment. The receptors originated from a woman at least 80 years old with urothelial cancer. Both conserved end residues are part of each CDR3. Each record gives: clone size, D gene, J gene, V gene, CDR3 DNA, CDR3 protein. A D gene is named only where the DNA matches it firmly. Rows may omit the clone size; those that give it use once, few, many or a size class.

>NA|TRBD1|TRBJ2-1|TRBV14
TGTGCCAGCAGCCTTGGTTATAGGGACAGGCCTAAGGACAATGAGCAGTTCTTC
CASSLGYRDRPKDNEQFF
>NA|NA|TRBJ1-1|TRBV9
TGTGCCAGCAGCGTAGTACGTGTGGGGGGGAGCACTGAAGCTTTCTTT
CASSVVRVGGSTEAFF
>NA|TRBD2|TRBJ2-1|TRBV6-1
TGTGCCAGCAGGAATCTAGCGGGAGGGTACAATGAGCAGTTCTTC
CASRNLAGGYNEQFF
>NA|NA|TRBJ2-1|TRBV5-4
TGTGCCAGCAGCCCGGACAGTAAAAACAATGAGCAGTTCTTC
CASSPDSKNNEQFF
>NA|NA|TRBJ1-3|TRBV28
TGTGCCATCACTGGTGGAAACACCATATATTTT
CAITGGNTIYF
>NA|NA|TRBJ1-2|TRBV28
TGTGCCAGCCTTACTAACTATGGCTACACCTTC
CASLTNYGYTF
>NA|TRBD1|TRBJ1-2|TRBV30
TGTGCCTGGAGTCTTGACAGGGTTAACTATGGCTACACCTTC
CAWSLDRVNYGYTF
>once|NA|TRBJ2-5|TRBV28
TGTGCCAGCAGTCTTGGCGGGGTCCCGGAGACCCAGTACTTC
CASSLGGVPETQYF
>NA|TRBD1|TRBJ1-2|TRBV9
TGTGCCAGTTCCGGGACAGTCTATGGCTACACCTTC
CASSGTVYGYTF
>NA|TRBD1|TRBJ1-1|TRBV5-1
TGCGCCAGCAGCAAAGGGGACAGAATGAACACTGAAGCTTTCTTT
CASSKGDRMNTEAFF
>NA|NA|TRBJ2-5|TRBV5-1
TGCGCCAGCAGCTGGGGTACTGGGAGGCTAGGGCCAGAGACCCAGTACTTC
CASSWGTGRLGPETQYF
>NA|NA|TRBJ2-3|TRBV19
TGTGCCAGTAGTATGCTATCAGGGAACACAGATACGCAGTATTTT
CASSMLSGNTDTQYF
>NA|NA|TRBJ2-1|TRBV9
TGTGCCAGCAGCGTAGTAGGGGCCCGCTCCAATGAGCAGTTCTTC
CASSVVGARSNEQFF
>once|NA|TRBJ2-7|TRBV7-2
TGTGCCAGCAGCGAGGCACAATACGAGCAGTACTTC
CASSEAQYEQYF
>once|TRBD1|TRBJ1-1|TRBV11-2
TGTGCCAGCAGCACGGGACAGGGAAACACTGAAGCTTTCTTT
CASSTGQGNTEAFF
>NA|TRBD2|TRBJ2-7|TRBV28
TGTGCCAGCAGTTCGCCGGGTGGGGGGGACGAGCAGTACTTC
CASSSPGGGDEQYF
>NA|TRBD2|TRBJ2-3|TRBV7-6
TGTGCCAGCAGCTTAGCGAGGGCGGGAGTCAGCACAGATACGCAGTATTTT
CASSLARAGVSTDTQYF
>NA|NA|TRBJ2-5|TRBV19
TGTGCCAGTAGTATAGGAGGGGGGACAGCCCAAGAGACCCAGTACTTC
CASSIGGGTAQETQYF
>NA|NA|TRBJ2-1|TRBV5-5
TGTGCCAGCAGCTTGGTACTAGCAGACTACAATGAGCAGTTCTTC
CASSLVLADYNEQFF
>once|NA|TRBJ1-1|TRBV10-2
TGCGCCAGCAGTGAGATCGACGGCGGGCTGAACACTGAAGCTTTCTTT
CASSEIDGGLNTEAFF
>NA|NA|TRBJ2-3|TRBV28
TGTGCCAGCAGTCCCCCCGGGAGAGATACGCAGTATTTT
CASSPPGRDTQYF
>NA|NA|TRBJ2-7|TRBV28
TGTGCCAGTAGGCTAGCCTCCCTAGGCGAGCAGTACTTC
CASRLASLGEQYF
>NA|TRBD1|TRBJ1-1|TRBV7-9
TGTGCCAGCAGCCAAGGAGGGGGACAGGGGGCGCGAAGGGAGGCTTTCTTT
CASSQGGGQGARREAFF
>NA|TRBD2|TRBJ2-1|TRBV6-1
TGTGCCAGCAGTGCCGTGACGGCGGGAGGCTCCTACAATGAGCAGTTCTTC
CASSAVTAGGSYNEQFF
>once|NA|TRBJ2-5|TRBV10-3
TGTGCCATCAGTGAGGAATCGGTGTCGTACCAAGAGACCCAGTACTTC
CAISEESVSYQETQYF
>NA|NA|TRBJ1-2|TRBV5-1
TGCGCCAGCAGCTTGACCGGGAGCTATGGCTACACCTTC
CASSLTGSYGYTF
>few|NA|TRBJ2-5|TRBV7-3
TGTGCCAGCAGCGCCGGGGTTAGAGAGACCCAGTACTTC
CASSAGVRETQYF
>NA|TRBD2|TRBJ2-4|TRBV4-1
TGCGCCAGCAGCGAAGGACTAGCGGGAGCCCCGGGGGGGACCAAAAACATTCAGTACTTC
CASSEGLAGAPGGTKNIQYF
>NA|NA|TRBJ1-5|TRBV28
TGTGCCAGCAAAGGGGTCAATCAGCCCCAGCATTTT
CASKGVNQPQHF
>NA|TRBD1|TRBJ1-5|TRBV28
TGTGCCAGCAGTTTGTGGACAGGGGCCGGTCAGCCCCAGCATTTT
CASSLWTGAGQPQHF
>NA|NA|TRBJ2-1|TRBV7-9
TGTGCCAGCAGCCGCTCGGGGTCCAATGAGCAGTTCTTC
CASSRSGSNEQFF
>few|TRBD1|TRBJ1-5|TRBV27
TGTGCTCCCAGGGGGCCCAATCAGCCCCAGCATTTT
CAPRGPNQPQHF
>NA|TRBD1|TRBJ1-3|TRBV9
TGTGCCAGCAGCGGGGGACAGGGTATTGGAAACACCATATATTTT
CASSGGQGIGNTIYF
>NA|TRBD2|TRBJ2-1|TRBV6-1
TGTGCCAGCAGTACTAGCGGGAGGTTGTACAATGAGCAGTTCTTC
CASSTSGRLYNEQFF
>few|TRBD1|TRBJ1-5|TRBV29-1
TGCAGCGTTGGGACAGGGATGGATCAGCCCCAGCATTTT
CSVGTGMDQPQHF
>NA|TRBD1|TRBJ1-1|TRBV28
TGTGCATCCCACGAACAGGGGGCGAGGAGCACTGAAGCTTTCTTT
CASHEQGARSTEAFF
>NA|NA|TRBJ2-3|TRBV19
TGTGCCAGTAGTAGCGGGCTAAGCACAGATACGCAGTATTTT
CASSSGLSTDTQYF
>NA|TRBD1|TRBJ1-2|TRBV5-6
TGTGCCAGCAGCACAACAGGGGTCGCTAACTATGGCTACACCTTC
CASSTTGVANYGYTF
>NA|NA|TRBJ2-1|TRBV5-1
TGCGCCAGCTTCGGGGACTTGGTGCAGTTCTTC
CASFGDLVQFF
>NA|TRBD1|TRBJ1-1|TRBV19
TGTGCCAGTAACCTGGACAGGGGACGAGGGAACACTGAAGCTTTCTTT
CASNLDRGRGNTEAFF
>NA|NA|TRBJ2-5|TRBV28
TGTGCCAGCAGCGGGGCAGGGGTAGGGGAGACCCAGTACTTC
CASSGAGVGETQYF
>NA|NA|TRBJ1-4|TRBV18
TGTGCCAGCTCACCACCGTCCAGGCGGGGTAATGAAAAACTGTTTTTT
CASSPPSRRGNEKLFF
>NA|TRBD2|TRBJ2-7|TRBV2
TGTGCCAGCAGTTGGACCTCCGCGGGGGGATCCTACGAGCAGTACTTC
CASSWTSAGGSYEQYF
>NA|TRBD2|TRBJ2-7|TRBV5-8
TGTGCCAGCAGCTTGGCTACTAGCGGAGGGATCTACGAGCAGTACTTC
CASSLATSGGIYEQYF
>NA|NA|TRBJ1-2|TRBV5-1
TGCGCCAGCAGCTTGGAAGGTGCAGGATCCCTCTATGGCTACACCTTC
CASSLEGAGSLYGYTF
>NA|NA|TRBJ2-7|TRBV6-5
TGTGCCAGCAGGGGGGGCTCCTACGAGCAGTACTTC
CASRGGSYEQYF
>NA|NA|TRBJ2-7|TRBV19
TGTGCCAGTTTGGTGGCTCACGAGCAGTACTTC
CASLVAHEQYF
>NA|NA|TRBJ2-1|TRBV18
TGTGCCAGCTCACCACGCATAGAGAGTGAGCAGTTCTTC
CASSPRIESEQFF
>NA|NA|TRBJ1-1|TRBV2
TGTGCCAGCAGTGAAACGGGGATGGGAGCTTTCTTT
CASSETGMGAFF
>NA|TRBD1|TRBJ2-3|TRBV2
TGTGCCAGCAGTGTAGGGGGCGTTAGCACAGATACGCAGTATTTT
CASSVGGVSTDTQYF
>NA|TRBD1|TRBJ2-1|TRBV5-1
TGCGCCAGCAGCCAGGGACAGGGACAATCCTACAATGAGCAGTTCTTC
CASSQGQGQSYNEQFF
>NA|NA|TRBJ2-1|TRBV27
TGTGCCAGCAGTTTTCAAGGACAGCCTTACAATGAGCAGTTCTTC
CASSFQGQPYNEQFF
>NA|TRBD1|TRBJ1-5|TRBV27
TGTGCCAGCAGACGGGGGACAGGAACTAATCAGCCCCAGCATTTT
CASRRGTGTNQPQHF
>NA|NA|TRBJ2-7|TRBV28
TGTGCCAGCAGTTCAGGTGCTTTCTACGAGCAGTACTTC
CASSSGAFYEQYF
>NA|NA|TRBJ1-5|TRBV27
TGTGCCACCCGGGCAGGGGCGAGCAATCAGCCCCAGCATTTT
CATRAGASNQPQHF